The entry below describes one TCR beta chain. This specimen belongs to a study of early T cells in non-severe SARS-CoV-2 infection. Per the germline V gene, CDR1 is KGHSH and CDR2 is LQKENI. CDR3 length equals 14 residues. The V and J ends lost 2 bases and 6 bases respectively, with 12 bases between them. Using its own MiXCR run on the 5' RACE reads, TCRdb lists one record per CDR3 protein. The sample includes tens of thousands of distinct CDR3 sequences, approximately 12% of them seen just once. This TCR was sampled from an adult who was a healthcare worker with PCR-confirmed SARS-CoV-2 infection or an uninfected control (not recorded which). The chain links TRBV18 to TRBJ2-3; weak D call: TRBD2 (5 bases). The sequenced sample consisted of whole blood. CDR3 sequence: CASSPEASRDTQYF. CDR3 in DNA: TGTGCCAGCTCACCAGAGGCTAGCAGGGATACGCAGTATTTT.